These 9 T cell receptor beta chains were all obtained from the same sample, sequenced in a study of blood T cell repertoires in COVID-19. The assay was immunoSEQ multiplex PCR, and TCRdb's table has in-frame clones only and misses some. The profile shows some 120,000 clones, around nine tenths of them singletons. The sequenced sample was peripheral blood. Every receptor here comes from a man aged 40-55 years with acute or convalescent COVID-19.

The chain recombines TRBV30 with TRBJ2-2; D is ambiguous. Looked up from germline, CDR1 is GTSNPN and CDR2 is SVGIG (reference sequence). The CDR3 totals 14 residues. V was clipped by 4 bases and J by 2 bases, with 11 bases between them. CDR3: CAWKESKNTGELFF. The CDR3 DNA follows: TGTGCCTGGAAGGAGTCAAAAAACACCGGGGAGCTGTTTTTT.

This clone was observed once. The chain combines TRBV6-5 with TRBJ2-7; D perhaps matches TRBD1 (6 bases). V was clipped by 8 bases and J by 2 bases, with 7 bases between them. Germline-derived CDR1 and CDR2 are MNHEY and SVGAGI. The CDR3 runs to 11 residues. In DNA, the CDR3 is TGTGCCAGCGGGGACACCTACGAGCAGTACTTC. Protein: CASGDTYEQYF.

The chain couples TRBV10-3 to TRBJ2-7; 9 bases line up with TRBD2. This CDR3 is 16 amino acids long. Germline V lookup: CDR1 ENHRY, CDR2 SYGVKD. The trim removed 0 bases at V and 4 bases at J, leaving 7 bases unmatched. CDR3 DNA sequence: TGTGCCATCAGTGAGTCTGGAAGCGGGAGGCCTTACGAGCAGTACTTC. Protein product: CAISESGSGRPYEQYF.

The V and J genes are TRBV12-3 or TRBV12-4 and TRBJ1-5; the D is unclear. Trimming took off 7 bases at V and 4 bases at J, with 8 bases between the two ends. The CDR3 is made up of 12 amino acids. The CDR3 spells CASTSANQPQHF. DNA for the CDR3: TGTGCCAGCACCTCCGCGAATCAGCCCCAGCATTTT.

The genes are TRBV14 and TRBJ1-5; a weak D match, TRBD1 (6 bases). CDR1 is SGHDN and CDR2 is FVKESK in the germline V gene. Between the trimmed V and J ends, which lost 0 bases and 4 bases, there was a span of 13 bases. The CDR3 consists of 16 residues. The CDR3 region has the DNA TGTGCCAGCAGCCAAGAATGGGGGGGGCCTAATCAGCCCCAGCATTTT. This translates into CASSQEWGGPNQPQHF.

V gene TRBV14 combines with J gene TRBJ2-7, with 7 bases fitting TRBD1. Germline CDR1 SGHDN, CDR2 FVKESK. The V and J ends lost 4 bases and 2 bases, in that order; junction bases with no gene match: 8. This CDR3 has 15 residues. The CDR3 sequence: CASSRVLDRTYEQYF. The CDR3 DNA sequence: TGTGCCAGCAGCCGCGTATTGGACAGGACCTACGAGCAGTACTTC.

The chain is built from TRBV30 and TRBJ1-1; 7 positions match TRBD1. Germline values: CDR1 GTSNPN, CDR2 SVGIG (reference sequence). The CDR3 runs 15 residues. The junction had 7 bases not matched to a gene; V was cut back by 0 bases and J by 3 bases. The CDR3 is CAWSVDRVTDTEAFF. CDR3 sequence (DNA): TGTGCCTGGAGTGTTGACAGGGTTACGGACACTGAAGCTTTCTTT.

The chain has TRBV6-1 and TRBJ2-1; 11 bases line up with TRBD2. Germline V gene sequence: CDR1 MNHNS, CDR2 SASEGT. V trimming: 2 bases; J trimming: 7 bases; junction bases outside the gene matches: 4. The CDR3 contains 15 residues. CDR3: CASSELAGGRNEQFF. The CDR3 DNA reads TGTGCCAGCAGTGAATTAGCGGGGGGGAGGAATGAGCAGTTCTTC.

The chain's CDR3 is CASSETSGGVDTQYF. CDR3 sequence (DNA): TGCGCCAGCAGTGAGACAAGCGGAGGGGTAGATACGCAGTATTTT. The chain joins TRBV10-1 to TRBJ2-3, with D tentatively TRBD2 (6 bases). The CDR3 runs to 15 residues. CDR1 WNHNN and CDR2 SYGVQD come from the germline V gene (reference sequence). V lost 2 bases, J lost 5 bases, and 14 bases lay in between.